Listed here is a single T cell receptor (beta chain). The CDR3 runs to 13 residues. Germline lookup yields CDR1 MNHEY and CDR2 SMNVEV (reference sequence). Trimming took 0 bases from V and 8 from J, leaving 10 bases between them. Sequencing was performed with immunoSEQ multiplex PCR; in TCRdb, only in-frame clones are kept and a portion is missing. This table has about 610,000 clones, about 96% appearing once. Positively selected for CCR7, the CD45RO-negative cells used as naive CD8 cells excluded terminally differentiated effector memory CD45RA+ cells. This record belongs to a study of shared clonotypes between healthy human individuals. Study background: Donor composition was a couple of women and three men, aged 18 to 49.

Sequenced input: naive CD8+ T cells sorted from blood. This clonotype was sampled from a woman aged 25 to 39 in good health. The V call is TRBV27, the J call TRBJ1-2; D uncertain. CDR3 sequence reads: CASSLSAGGGYTF. The DNA of the CDR3 is TGTGCCAGCAGTTTATCGGCAGGAGGAGGCTACACCTTC.